This entry lists 22 T cell receptor beta chains sequenced from one sample in a study of blood T cell repertoires in COVID-19. Profiling relied on immunoSEQ multiplex PCR, and the TCRdb table lists in-frame clones only, not all of them. The sample has roughly 150,000 clones, around 84% seen once. The sample taken for sequencing was peripheral blood. These receptors all stem from a woman over 75 with COVID-19, enrolled during active disease.

The V call is TRBV5-8, the J call TRBJ1-2; TRBD1 matches 7 bases. The V gene end was trimmed by 5 bases and the J gene end by 8 bases; junction bases not matched to a gene: 6. The CDR3 has 12 residues. Germline CDR1 reads SGHTS; CDR2 reads YDEGEE. The CDR3 region is CASSRQGLGYTF. The CDR3 DNA reads TGTGCCAGCAGTCGACAGGGTTTAGGCTACACCTTC.

The V gene is TRBV3-1 (or the pseudogene TRBV3-2), the J gene TRBJ1-1, with unresolved D. The germline V gene has CDR1 LGHDT and CDR2 YNNKEL (reference sequence). Trimming stripped 6 bases from V and 2 bases from J, with 4 bases between. This CDR3 is built from 11 residues. This chain's CDR3 is CASSLNTEAFF. Written as DNA, the CDR3 is TGTGCCAGCAGTCTAAACACTGAAGCTTTCTTT.

The genes are TRBV11-1 and TRBJ1-1, with D maybe TRBD1 (5 bases). V was clipped by 0 bases and J by 10 bases, with 15 bases between them. The CDR3 is 14 residues long. Germline V gene data show CDR1 as SGHAT and CDR2 as FQDESV (reference sequence). This chain's CDR3 is CASSLANLGPAAFF. The CDR3 region has the DNA TGTGCCAGCAGCTTAGCCAACCTGGGGCCTGCAGCTTTCTTT.

The CDR3 DNA sequence: TGTGCCAGCAGCTCCGCTAGCGGGAGTGGCAATGAGCAGTTCTTC. This gives the protein CASSSASGSGNEQFF. The rearrangement uses TRBV13 and TRBJ2-1; TRBD2 matches 10 bases. CDR3 size: 15 residues. Germline V CDR1 and CDR2: PRHDT, FYEKMQ (reference sequence). Unmatched junction bases numbered 6, after V lost 4 bases and J lost 6 bases.

This sequence joins TRBV6-2 or TRBV6-3 and TRBJ1-5, with D unclear. Trimming took 3 bases from V and 2 from J, leaving 14 bases between them. Germline V CDR1 and CDR2: MNHEY, SVGEGT. The CDR3 is 16 residues long. The CDR3 sequence is CASSYNPSGGNQPQHF. CDR3 sequence (DNA): TGTGCCAGCAGTTATAATCCGAGCGGGGGCAATCAGCCCCAGCATTTT.

CDR3 sequence: CASSVVWDTNTEAFF. For the CDR3, the DNA is TGTGCCAGCAGCGTAGTATGGGACACAAACACTGAAGCTTTCTTT. The V call is TRBV9, the J call TRBJ1-1, with TRBD1 as a possible D gene (6 bases). V was clipped by 0 bases and J by 2 bases, with 11 bases between them. CDR1 is SGDLS and CDR2 is YYNGEE in the germline V gene. The CDR3 contains 15 residues.

The count of this clone is one. This sequence joins TRBV5-4 and TRBJ2-1; the match to TRBD1 covers 9 bases. V shed 4 bases, J shed 8 bases, and the junction held 10 bases outside the gene matches. This CDR3 has 15 amino acids. Germline V gene sequence: CDR1 SGHNT, CDR2 YYREEE (reference sequence). Here the CDR3 reads CASSPPGQGLDEQFF. The CDR3, as DNA: TGTGCCAGCAGCCCTCCGGGACAGGGATTGGATGAGCAGTTCTTC.

A few counts support this clone. V usage is TRBV27 and J usage is TRBJ2-3; TRBD2 aligns across 12 bases. The CDR3 length is 17 residues. The V gene end was trimmed by 0 bases and the J gene end by 1 base; junction bases not matched to a gene: 2. Germline values: CDR1 MNHEY, CDR2 SMNVEV (reference sequence). In DNA, the CDR3 is TGTGCCAGCAGTTTATCGTGGACTAGCGGGGGCACAGATACGCAGTATTTT. It translates to CASSLSWTSGGTDTQYF.

V gene TRBV6-5 combines with J gene TRBJ2-3, with 8 bases matching TRBD1. The V and J ends lost 4 bases and 5 bases, in that order; junction bases with no gene match: 11. The germline V gene has CDR1 MNHEY and CDR2 SVGAGI. This CDR3 has 16 amino acids. The CDR3 DNA reads TGTGCCAGCAGTTTCACCACCCCGGACAGGGAAGATACGCAGTATTTT. It specifies CASSFTTPDREDTQYF.

The chain recombines TRBV19 with TRBJ1-1, with 12 bases aligning to TRBD1. Germline-derived CDR1 and CDR2 are LNHDA and SQIVND (reference sequence). This CDR3 has 15 amino acids. J was trimmed by 10 bases and V by 6 bases; bases with no gene match: 12. The CDR3 DNA reads TGTGCCAGTAGGGGACAGGGGGCTGCCCTAGGAGGAGCTTTCTTT. It is translated as CASRGQGAALGGAFF. The full variable domain, completed using reference TRBV19 and TRBJ1-1, is DGGITQSPKYLFRKEGQNVTLSCEQNLNHDAMYWYRQDPGQGLRLIYYSQIVNDFQKGDIAEGYSVSREKKESFPLTVTSAQKNPTAFYLCASRGQGAALGGAFFGQGTRLTVV.

The V and J genes are TRBV3-1 (or the pseudogene TRBV3-2) and TRBJ2-1; D ambiguous. There are 15 residues in the CDR3. Per germline, CDR1 LGHDT and CDR2 YNNKEL (reference sequence). Trimming pared 5 bases from V and 0 bases from J, leaving 11 bases between. The CDR3 is CASSETWSSYNEQFF. In nucleotides, the CDR3 is TGTGCCAGCAGCGAAACTTGGAGCTCCTACAATGAGCAGTTCTTC.

This chain joins TRBV3-1 (or the pseudogene TRBV3-2) and TRBJ2-7, with D uncertain. V was clipped by 0 bases and J by 6 bases, with 12 bases between them. There are 14 residues in the CDR3. Germline-derived CDR1 and CDR2 are LGHDT and YNNKEL (reference sequence). Here the CDR3 DNA reads TGTGCCAGCAGCCAAGATCTTAGTTCCATCGAGCAGTACTTC. This encodes CASSQDLSSIEQYF.

The table lists this clone with a count of one. This rearrangement joins TRBV6-1 to TRBJ1-2; 8 bases are shared with TRBD1. Trimming took 0 bases from V and 8 from J; bases not matched to a gene: 5. Germline CDR1 MNHNS, CDR2 SASEGT. CDR3 length: 14 amino acids. The CDR3 sequence: CASSEARQGIGYTF. CDR3 in DNA: TGTGCCAGCAGTGAAGCGCGACAGGGGATCGGCTACACCTTC.

This sequence joins TRBV7-8 and TRBJ1-2; 10 bases match TRBD1. The CDR3 is made up of 17 amino acids. CDR1 SGHVS and CDR2 FQNEAQ come from the germline V gene. V lost 5 bases and J lost 2; bases outside the gene matches: 11. The chain's CDR3 is CASSTRFPGQGNYGYTF. Written as DNA, the CDR3 is TGTGCCAGCAGCACCCGGTTTCCGGGACAGGGGAACTATGGCTACACCTTC.

V and J are TRBV29-1 and TRBJ1-1, with a weak D call TRBD1 (5 bases). This CDR3 contains 11 residues. From germline, CDR1 is SQVTM and CDR2 ANQGSEA. Deletions cut 6 bases from V and 2 bases from J, with 7 bases between. In DNA, the CDR3 is TGCAGCGTGGGGCGTAACACTGAAGCTTTCTTT. Amino acids: CSVGRNTEAFF.

This chain connects TRBV7-8 to TRBJ2-7; TRBD2 aligns across 8 bases. This CDR3 region has 17 residues. The germline gives CDR1 SGHVS, CDR2 FQNEAQ. Losses at the gene ends were 2 bases for V and 0 bases for J; bases not matched to a gene: 9. CDR3 loop: CASSLTQSGSSSYEQYF. The CDR3 nucleotides read TGTGCCAGCAGCTTAACCCAGAGCGGGAGCAGCTCCTACGAGCAGTACTTC.

Details on this clone: The junction differs from germline at one of its ends, possibly a read error. The J gene is TRBJ1-1, the V gene TRBV3-1 (or the pseudogene TRBV3-2), with D perhaps TRBD1 (5 bases). In germline, CDR1 is LGHDT, CDR2 YNNKEL (reference sequence). There are 13 residues in the CDR3. The CDR3 DNA is TGTGCCAGCAACCAACCAGGGCTCGCTGAAGCTTTCTTT. This encodes CASNQPGLAEAFF.

This rearrangement joins TRBV6-5 to TRBJ2-1; possibly TRBD2 for D (6 bases). Germline V gene lookup returns CDR1 MNHEY and CDR2 SVGAGI. The CDR3 runs 15 residues. Trimming took 0 bases from V and 4 from J, leaving 10 bases between them. CDR3 sequence reads: CASSYSRDLYNEQFF. The DNA for the CDR3 is TGTGCCAGCAGTTACTCGCGGGATCTATACAATGAGCAGTTCTTC.

The V and J genes are TRBV5-1 and TRBJ1-1; D not resolved. Trimming pared 5 bases from V and 1 base from J, leaving 12 bases between. CDR3 length: 14 amino acids. Germline CDR1 and CDR2: SGHRS and YFSETQ. CDR3 region: CASSSQAPNTEAFF. The CDR3 region has the DNA TGCGCCAGCAGTTCCCAGGCCCCGAACACTGAAGCTTTCTTT.

V gene TRBV5-6 combines with J gene TRBJ2-5, with D tentatively TRBD2 (6 bases). The CDR3 loop spans 14 amino acids. Germline CDR1 and CDR2: SGHDT and YYEEEE. V lost 2 bases, J lost 1 base, and 9 bases lay in between. CDR3 amino acids: CASSFPGLQETQYF. The CDR3 nucleotides read TGTGCCAGCAGCTTCCCGGGACTCCAAGAGACCCAGTACTTC.

The V gene is TRBV6-5, the J gene TRBJ2-7; 7 bases align to TRBD2. The CDR3 is made up of 14 amino acids. Germline loops: CDR1 MNHEY, CDR2 SVGAGI. V gave up 5 bases and J gave up 3 bases; unmatched junction bases: 7. The CDR3 loop reads CASSLSGTNYEQYF. As DNA, the CDR3 is TGTGCCAGCAGTCTCAGTGGGACTAACTACGAGCAGTACTTC.

V is TRBV11-2 and J is TRBJ1-2, with D possibly being TRBD1 (5 bases). V was shortened by 3 bases and J by 4 bases, with 12 bases between the two germline ends. The length of the CDR3 is 14 residues. Germline lookup yields CDR1 SGHAT and CDR2 FQNNGV. The CDR3 reads CASSFGQGGYGYTF. CDR3 nucleotide sequence: TGTGCCAGCAGCTTTGGGCAGGGTGGCTATGGCTACACCTTC. Full variable domain (remainder filled in from reference TRBV11-2 and TRBJ1-2): EAGVAQSPRYKIIEKRQSVAFWCNPISGHATLYWYQQILGQGPKLLIQFQNNGVVDDSQLPKDRFSAERLKGVDSTLKIQPAKLEDSAVYLCASSFGQGGYGYTFGSGTRLTVV.